Each of the 4 T cell receptor beta chains below was sequenced from the same sample in a study of graft-versus-host responses after intestinal transplantation. This table comes from immunoSEQ multiplex PCR, and its TCRdb copy is limited to in-frame clones, with some not included. The sample holds 20,000 to 25,000 clones, roughly 94% seen once. Material: PBMCs, obtained 156 days after intestinal transplant. The receptor set was obtained from a human patient who received an intestinal transplant, so some T cells may come from the graft donor.

The chain has TRBV14 and TRBJ2-1, with D perhaps matching TRBD2 (6 bases). The germline V gene encodes CDR1 SGHDN and CDR2 FVKESK. V was pared by 1 base and J by 6 bases, with 16 bases between. There are 16 residues in the CDR3. The CDR3 nucleotides are TGTGCCAGCAGCCAAGGGCCGGGACTGACCCTCAATGAGCAGTTCTTC. This encodes CASSQGPGLTLNEQFF.

The V gene is TRBV5-8, the J gene TRBJ1-2; the D is unclear. The germline V and J ends were trimmed by 4 bases and 1 base, with 14 bases remaining between them. The CDR3 length is 15 residues. Per the germline V gene, CDR1 is SGHTS and CDR2 is YDEGEE. CDR3 protein: CASSARFVGNYGYTF. CDR3 bases: TGTGCCAGCAGCGCCCGGTTCGTGGGTAACTATGGCTACACCTTC. The complete variable domain, with remaining parts taken from reference TRBV5-8 and TRBJ1-2, reads EAGVTQSPTHLIKTRGQQATLRCSPISGHTSVYWYQQALGLGLQFLLWYDEGEERNRGNFPPRFSGRQFPNYSSELNVNALELEDSALYLCASSARFVGNYGYTFGSGTRLTVV.

V is TRBV11-3 and J is TRBJ2-5; 10 nucleotides match TRBD2. The CDR3 has 15 residues. The germline gives CDR1 SGHNT, CDR2 YENEEA. The junction had 4 bases not matched to a gene; V was cut back by 4 bases and J by 2 bases. The chain's CDR3 is CASSSPLAGQETQYF. CDR3 DNA sequence: TGTGCCAGCAGCTCCCCACTAGCGGGGCAAGAGACCCAGTACTTC.

V gene TRBV19 combines with J gene TRBJ2-7; maybe TRBD1 (6 bases). The germline V gene encodes CDR1 LNHDA and CDR2 SQIVND (reference sequence). This CDR3 has 13 amino acids. V shed 10 bases and J shed 3 bases, with 16 bases lying between them. For the CDR3, the DNA is TGTGCCACCCGTCCCCGGGACATCTACGAGCAGTACTTC. This gives the protein CATRPRDIYEQYF.